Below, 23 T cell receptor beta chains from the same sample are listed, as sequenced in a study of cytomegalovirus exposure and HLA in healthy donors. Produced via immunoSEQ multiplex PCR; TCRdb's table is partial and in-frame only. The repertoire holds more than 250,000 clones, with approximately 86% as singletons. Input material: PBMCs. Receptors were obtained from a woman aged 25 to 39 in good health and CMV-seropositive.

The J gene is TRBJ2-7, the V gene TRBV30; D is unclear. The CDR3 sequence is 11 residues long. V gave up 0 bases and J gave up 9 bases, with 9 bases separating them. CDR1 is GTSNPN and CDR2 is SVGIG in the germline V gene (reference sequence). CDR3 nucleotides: TGTGCCTGGAGTGTACCTGAGGTGCAGTACTTC. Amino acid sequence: CAWSVPEVQYF.

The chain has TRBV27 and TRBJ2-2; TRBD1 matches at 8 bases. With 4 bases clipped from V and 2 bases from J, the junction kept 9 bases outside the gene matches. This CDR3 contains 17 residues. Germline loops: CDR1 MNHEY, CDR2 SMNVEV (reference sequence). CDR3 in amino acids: CASSSARTGLNTGELFF. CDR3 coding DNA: TGTGCCAGCAGTTCAGCACGGACAGGGCTAAACACCGGGGAGCTGTTTTTT.

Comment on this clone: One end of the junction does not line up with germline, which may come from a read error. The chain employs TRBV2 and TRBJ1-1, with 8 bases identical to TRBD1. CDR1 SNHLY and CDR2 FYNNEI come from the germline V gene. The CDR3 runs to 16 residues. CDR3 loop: CASSELQGALNTEAFF. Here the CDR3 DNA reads TGTGCCAGCAGTGAACTCCAGGGGGCATTGAATACTGAAGCTTTCTTT. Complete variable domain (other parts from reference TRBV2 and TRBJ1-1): EPEVTQTPSHQVTQMGQEVILRCVPISNHLYFYWYRQILGQKVEFLVSFYNNEISEKSEIFDDQFSVERPDGSNFTLKIRSTKLEDSAMYFCASSELQGALNTEAFFGQGTRLTVV.

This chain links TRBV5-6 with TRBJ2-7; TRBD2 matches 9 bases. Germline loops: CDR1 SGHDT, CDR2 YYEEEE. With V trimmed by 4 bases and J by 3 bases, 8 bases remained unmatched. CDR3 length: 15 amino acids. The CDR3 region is CASSPPSGNGYEQYF. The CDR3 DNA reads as TGTGCCAGCAGCCCCCCTAGCGGGAATGGCTACGAGCAGTACTTC.

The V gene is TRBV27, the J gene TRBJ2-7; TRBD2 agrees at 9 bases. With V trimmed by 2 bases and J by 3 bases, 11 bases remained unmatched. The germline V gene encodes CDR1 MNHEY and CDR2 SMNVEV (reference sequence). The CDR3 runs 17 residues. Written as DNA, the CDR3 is TGTGCCAGCAGTTTACGGACTGCTAGCGGGAATATCTACGAGCAGTACTTC. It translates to CASSLRTASGNIYEQYF.

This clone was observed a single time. This chain's CDR3 is CASSLTGTSRNEQFF. In DNA, the CDR3 is TGTGCCAGCAGTCTAACCGGGACATCCCGCAATGAGCAGTTCTTC. The chain couples TRBV27 to TRBJ2-1, with D perhaps matching TRBD1 (6 bases). Germline assignment: CDR1 MNHEY and CDR2 SMNVEV (reference sequence). Trimming shortened V by 5 bases and J by 6 bases, and 17 bases separated the two germline ends. The length of the CDR3 is 15 residues.

The CDR3 is CASRRQGFGSYEQYF. The CDR3 DNA reads TGTGCCAGCAGAAGACAGGGATTTGGCTCCTACGAGCAGTACTTC. The chain joins TRBV28 to TRBJ2-7, with TRBD1 identical over 7 bases. The germline gives CDR1 MDHEN, CDR2 SYDVKM. CDR3 length: 15 residues. Trimming cost V 6 bases and J 0 bases; bases outside gene matches: 8. The full variable domain, in which reference TRBV28 and TRBJ2-7 provide the parts outside the CDR3, is DVKVTQSSRYLVKRTGEKVFLECVQDMDHENMFWYRQDPGLGLRLIYFSYDVKMKEKGDIPEGYSVSREKKERFSLILESASTNQTSMYLCASRRQGFGSYEQYFGPGTRLTVT.

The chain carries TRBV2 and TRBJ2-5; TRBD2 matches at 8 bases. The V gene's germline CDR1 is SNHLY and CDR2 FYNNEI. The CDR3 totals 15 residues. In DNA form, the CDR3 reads TGTGCTTCCGGGGCGGGGGGACCGTACCAAGAGACCCAGTACTTC. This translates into CASGAGGPYQETQYF.

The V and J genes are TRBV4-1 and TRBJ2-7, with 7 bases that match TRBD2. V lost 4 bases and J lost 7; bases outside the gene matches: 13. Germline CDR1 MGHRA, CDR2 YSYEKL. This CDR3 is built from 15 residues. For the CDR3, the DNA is TGCGCCAGCAGCCTCCCGGGACTATCCCTCAGGGAGCAGTACTTC. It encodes CASSLPGLSLREQYF.

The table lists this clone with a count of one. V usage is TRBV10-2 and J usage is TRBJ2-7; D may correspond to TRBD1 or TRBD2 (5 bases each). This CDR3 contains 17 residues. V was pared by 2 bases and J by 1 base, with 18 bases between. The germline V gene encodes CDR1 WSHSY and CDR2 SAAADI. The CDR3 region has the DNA TGCGCCAGCAGTGAGGGACTCAGCGCCAGGGTTTCCTACGAGCAGTACTTC. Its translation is CASSEGLSARVSYEQYF.

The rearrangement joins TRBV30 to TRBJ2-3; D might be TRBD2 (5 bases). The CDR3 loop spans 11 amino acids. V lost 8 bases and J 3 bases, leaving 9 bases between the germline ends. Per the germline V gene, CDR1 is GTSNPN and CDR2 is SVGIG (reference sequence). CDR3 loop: CAGRRTDTQYF. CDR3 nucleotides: TGTGCCGGGCGGAGGACAGATACGCAGTATTTT.

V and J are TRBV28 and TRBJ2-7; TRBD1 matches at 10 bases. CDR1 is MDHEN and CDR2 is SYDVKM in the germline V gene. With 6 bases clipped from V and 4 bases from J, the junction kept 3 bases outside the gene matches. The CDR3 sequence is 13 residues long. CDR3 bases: TGTGCCAGCAGACGGGGACAGGGGTACGAGCAGTACTTC. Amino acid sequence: CASRRGQGYEQYF. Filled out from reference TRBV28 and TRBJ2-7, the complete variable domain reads DVKVTQSSRYLVKRTGEKVFLECVQDMDHENMFWYRQDPGLGLRLIYFSYDVKMKEKGDIPEGYSVSREKKERFSLILESASTNQTSMYLCASRRGQGYEQYFGPGTRLTVT.

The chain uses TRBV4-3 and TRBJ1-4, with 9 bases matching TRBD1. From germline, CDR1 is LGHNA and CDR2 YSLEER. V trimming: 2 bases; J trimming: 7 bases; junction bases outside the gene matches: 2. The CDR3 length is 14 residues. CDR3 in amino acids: CASSQPGQGEKLFF. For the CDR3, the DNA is TGCGCCAGCAGCCAACCGGGACAGGGTGAAAAACTGTTTTTT.

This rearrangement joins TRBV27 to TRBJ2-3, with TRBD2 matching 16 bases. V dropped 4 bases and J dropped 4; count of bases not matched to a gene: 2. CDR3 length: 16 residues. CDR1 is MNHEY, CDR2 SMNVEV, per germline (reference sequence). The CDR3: CASSYGTSGRADTQYF. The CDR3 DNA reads TGTGCCAGCAGTTACGGGACTAGCGGGAGGGCAGATACGCAGTATTTT.

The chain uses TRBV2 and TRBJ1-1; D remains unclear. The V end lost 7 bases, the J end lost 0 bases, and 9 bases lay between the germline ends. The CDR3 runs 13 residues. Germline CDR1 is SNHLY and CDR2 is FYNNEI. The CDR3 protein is CASTVGLNTEAFF. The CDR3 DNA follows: TGTGCCAGCACTGTGGGGTTGAACACTGAAGCTTTCTTT.

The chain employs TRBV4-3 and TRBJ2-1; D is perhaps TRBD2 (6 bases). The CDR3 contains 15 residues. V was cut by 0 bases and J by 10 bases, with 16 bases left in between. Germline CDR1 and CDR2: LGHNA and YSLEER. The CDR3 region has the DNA TGCGCCAGCAGCCAAGATCTGGGGGGTGCTAGGGAGCAGTTCTTC. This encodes CASSQDLGGAREQFF.

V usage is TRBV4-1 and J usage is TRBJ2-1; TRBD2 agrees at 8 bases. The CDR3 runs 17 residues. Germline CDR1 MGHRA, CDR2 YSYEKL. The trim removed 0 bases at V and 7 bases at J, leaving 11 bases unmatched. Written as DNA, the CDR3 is TGCGCCAGCAGCCAAGATCCAGCGGGAGTGGGAAATAATGAGCAGTTCTTC. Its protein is CASSQDPAGVGNNEQFF.

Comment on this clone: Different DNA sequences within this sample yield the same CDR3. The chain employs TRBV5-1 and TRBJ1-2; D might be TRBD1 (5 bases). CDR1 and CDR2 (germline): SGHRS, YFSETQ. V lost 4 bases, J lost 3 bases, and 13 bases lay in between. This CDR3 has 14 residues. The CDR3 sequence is CASSLSGTDYGYTF. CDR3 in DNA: TGCGCCAGCAGCCTATCCGGGACGGACTATGGCTACACCTTC. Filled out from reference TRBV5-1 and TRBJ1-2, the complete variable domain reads KAGVTQTPRYLIKTRGQQVTLSCSPISGHRSVSWYQQTPGQGLQFLFEYFSETQRNKGNFPGRFSGRQFSNSRSEMNVSTLELGDSALYLCASSLSGTDYGYTFGSGTRLTVV.

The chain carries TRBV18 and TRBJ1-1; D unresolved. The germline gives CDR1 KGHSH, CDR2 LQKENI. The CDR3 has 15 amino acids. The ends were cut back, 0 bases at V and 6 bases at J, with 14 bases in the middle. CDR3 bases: TGTGCCAGCTCACCACCGGTCAGCGGTAAAGCTGAAGCTTTCTTT. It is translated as CASSPPVSGKAEAFF.

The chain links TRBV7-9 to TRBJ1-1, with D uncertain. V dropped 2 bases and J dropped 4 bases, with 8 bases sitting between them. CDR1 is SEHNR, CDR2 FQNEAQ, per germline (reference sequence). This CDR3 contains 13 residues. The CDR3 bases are TGTGCCAGCAGCTTAAAGGTGGGCACTGAAGCTTTCTTT. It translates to CASSLKVGTEAFF.

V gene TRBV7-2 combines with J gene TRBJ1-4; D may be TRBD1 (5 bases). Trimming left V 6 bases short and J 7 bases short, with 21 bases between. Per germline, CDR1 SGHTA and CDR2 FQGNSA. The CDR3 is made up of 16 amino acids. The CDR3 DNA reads TGTGCCAGCAGTCCCGATGAGCCAGGGTTAAGTGAAAAACTGTTTTTT. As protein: CASSPDEPGLSEKLFF. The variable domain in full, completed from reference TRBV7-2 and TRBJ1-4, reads GAGVSQSPSNKVTEKGKDVELRCDPISGHTALYWYRQSLGQGLEFLIYFQGNSAPDKSGLPSDRFSAERTGGSVSTLTIQRTQQEDSAVYLCASSPDEPGLSEKLFFGSGTQLSVL.

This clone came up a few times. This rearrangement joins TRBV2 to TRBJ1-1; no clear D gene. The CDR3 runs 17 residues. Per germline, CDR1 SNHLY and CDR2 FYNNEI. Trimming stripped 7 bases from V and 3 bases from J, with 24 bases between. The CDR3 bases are TGTGCCAGCATACCCAGGAGCAGCCCTGGCGGGGACACTGAAGCTTTCTTT. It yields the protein CASIPRSSPGGDTEAFF.

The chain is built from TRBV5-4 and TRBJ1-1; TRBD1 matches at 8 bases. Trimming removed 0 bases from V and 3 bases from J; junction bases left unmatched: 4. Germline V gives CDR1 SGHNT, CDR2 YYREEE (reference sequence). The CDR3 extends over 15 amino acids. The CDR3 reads CASSLDQGAHTEAFF. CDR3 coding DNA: TGTGCCAGCAGCTTGGATCAGGGGGCTCACACTGAAGCTTTCTTT.